The 4 T cell receptor beta chains given below trace back to one sample, sequenced in a study of identical twins. MiXCR, run by TCRdb on the 5' RACE reads, gives a single entry per CDR3 protein. This sample yields 1,800,000 or so distinct CDR3 sequences, of which less than 40% are seen a single time; 0.27% belongs to the top ten. Sequenced sample: cord blood. The origin of the receptors is a newborn girl in good health.

The genes are TRBV5-1 and TRBJ2-7, with 9 bases fitting TRBD1. The ends lost 0 bases at V and 11 bases at J; junction bases unmatched: 3. The CDR3 sequence is 12 residues long. In germline, CDR1 is SGHRS, CDR2 YFSETQ. The CDR3: CASSLGRTGEYF. CDR3 nucleotide sequence: TGCGCCAGCAGCTTGGGAAGGACAGGGGAGTACTTC. Looking up the rest from reference TRBV5-1 and TRBJ2-7 gives the full variable domain: KAGVTQTPRYLIKTRGQQVTLSCSPISGHRSVSWYQQTPGQGLQFLFEYFSETQRNKGNFPGRFSGRQFSNSRSEMNVSTLELGDSALYLCASSLGRTGEYFGPGTRLTVT.

The rearrangement uses TRBV6-5 and TRBJ2-5, with D unclear. The J call may be incorrect, as the DNA end agrees better with TRBJ2-7. The germline V gene encodes CDR1 MNHEY and CDR2 SVGAGI. The CDR3 contains 18 residues. CDR3: CASSSRAAGRPSRDEQYF. For the CDR3, the DNA is TGTGCCAGCAGTTCCCGAGCTGCCGGGCGCCCATCTAGGGACGAGCAGTACTTC.

Of note for this clonotype: Sequence at one end of the junction differs from germline and may be a read error. The chain recombines TRBV29-1 with TRBJ2-6; tentative D call: TRBD1 (6 bases). The CDR3 extends over 16 amino acids. Germline V gene data show CDR1 as SQVTM and CDR2 as ANQGSEA. CDR3 nucleotide sequence: TGCGGCGTTGGGGACATACATAGCTCTGGGGCCAACGTCCTGACTTTC. Translated: CGVGDIHSSGANVLTF.

This clonotype was found a few times. This chain links TRBV7-8 with TRBJ2-3; D might be TRBD1 or TRBD2, each matching 6 bases. This CDR3 has 17 residues. Per the germline V gene, CDR1 is SGHVS and CDR2 is FQNEAQ. The V end was cut by 8 bases, the J end by 0 bases, with 21 bases between. CDR3 nucleotide sequence: TGTGCCAGCGTCACATCTCCAACAGGGACTAGCACAGATACGCAGTATTTT. Translating it yields CASVTSPTGTSTDTQYF.